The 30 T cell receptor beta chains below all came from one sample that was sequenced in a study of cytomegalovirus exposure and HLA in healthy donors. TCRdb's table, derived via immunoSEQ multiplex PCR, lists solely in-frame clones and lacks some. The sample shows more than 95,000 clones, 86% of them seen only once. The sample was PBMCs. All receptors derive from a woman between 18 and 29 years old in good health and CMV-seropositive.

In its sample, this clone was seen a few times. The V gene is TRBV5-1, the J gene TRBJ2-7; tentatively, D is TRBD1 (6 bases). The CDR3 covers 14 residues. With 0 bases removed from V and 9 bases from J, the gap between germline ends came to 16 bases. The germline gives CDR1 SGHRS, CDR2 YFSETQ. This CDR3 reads CASSLGTAALGQYF. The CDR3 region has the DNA TGCGCCAGCAGCTTGGGGACAGCCGCTTTGGGGCAGTACTTC.

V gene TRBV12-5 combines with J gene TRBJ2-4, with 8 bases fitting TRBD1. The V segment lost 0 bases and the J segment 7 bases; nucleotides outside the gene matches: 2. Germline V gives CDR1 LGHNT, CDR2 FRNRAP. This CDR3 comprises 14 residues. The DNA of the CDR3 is TGTGCTAGTGGTTTGGTACAGGGGGGCAACATTCAGTACTTC. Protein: CASGLVQGGNIQYF. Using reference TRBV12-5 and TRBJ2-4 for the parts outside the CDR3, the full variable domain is DARVTQTPRHKVTEMGQEVTMRCQPILGHNTVFWYRQTMMQGLELLAYFRNRAPLDDSGMPKDRFSAEMPDATLATLKIQPSEPRDSAVYFCASGLVQGGNIQYFGAGTRLSVL.

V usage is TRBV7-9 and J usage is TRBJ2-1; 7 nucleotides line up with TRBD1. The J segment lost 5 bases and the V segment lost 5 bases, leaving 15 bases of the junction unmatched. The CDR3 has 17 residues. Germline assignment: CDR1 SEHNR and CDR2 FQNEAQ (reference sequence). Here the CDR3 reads CASSPQSGTESNNEQFF. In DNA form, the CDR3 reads TGTGCCAGCAGCCCTCAATCCGGGACAGAATCTAACAATGAGCAGTTCTTC.

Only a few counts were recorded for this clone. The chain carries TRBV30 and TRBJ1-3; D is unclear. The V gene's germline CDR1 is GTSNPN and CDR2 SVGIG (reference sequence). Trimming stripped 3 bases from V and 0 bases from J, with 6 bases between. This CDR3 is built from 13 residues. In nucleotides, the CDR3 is TGTGCCTGGAGCACTCTCTCTGGAAACACCATATATTTT. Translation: CAWSTLSGNTIYF.

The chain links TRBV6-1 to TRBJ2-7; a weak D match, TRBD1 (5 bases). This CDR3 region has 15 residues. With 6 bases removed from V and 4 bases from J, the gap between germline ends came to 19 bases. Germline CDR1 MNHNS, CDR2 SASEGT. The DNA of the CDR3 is TGTGCCAGCAGCTTGGAGTGGGGCCCGGAATACGAGCAGTACTTC. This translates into CASSLEWGPEYEQYF.

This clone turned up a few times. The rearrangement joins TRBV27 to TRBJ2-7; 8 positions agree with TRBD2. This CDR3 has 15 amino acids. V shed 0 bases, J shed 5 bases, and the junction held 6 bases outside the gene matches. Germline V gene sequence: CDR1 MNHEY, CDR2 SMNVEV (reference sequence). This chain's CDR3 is CASSLSAGLADEQYF. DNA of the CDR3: TGTGCCAGCAGTTTATCGGCCGGACTAGCTGACGAGCAGTACTTC.

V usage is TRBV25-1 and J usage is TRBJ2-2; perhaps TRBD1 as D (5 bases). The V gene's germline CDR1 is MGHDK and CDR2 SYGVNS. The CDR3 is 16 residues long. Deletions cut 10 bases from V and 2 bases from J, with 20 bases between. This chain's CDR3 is CATHSQTGLNTGELFF. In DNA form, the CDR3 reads TGTGCCACCCATTCCCAAACAGGCCTTAACACCGGGGAGCTGTTTTTT.

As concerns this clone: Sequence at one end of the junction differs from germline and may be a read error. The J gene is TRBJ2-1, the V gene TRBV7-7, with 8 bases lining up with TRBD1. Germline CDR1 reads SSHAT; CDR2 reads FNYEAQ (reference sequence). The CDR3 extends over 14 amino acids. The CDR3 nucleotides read TGTGCTAGCAGCGCTGGACAGGGAGTGGGTGAGCAGTTCTTC. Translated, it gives CASSAGQGVGEQFF.

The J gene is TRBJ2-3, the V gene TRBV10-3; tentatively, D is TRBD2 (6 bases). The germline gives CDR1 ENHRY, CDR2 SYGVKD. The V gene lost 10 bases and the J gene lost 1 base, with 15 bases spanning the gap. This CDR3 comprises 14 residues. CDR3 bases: TGTGCCACCTGGCGCGGCGGGGGCACAGATACGCAGTATTTT. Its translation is CATWRGGGTDTQYF.

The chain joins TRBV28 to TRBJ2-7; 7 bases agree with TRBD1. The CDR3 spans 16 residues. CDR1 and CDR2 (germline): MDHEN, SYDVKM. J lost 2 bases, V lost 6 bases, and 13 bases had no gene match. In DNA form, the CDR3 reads TGTGCCAGCAGCGTACTCCTCGACAGGGTCCCCTACGAGCAGTACTTC. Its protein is CASSVLLDRVPYEQYF.

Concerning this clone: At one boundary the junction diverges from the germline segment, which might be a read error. The CDR3 DNA sequence: TGTGCCAGCAGTTTCTCCAACGAGCAGTACTTC. Its translation: CASSFSNEQYF. The J gene is TRBJ2-7, the V gene TRBV6-5; D unresolved. This CDR3 has 11 amino acids. The V gene's germline CDR1 is MNHEY and CDR2 SVGAGI.

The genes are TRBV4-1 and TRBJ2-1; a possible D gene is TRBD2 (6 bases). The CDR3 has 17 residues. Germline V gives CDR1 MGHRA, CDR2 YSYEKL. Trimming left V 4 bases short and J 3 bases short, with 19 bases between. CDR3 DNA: TGCGCCAGCAGCCCTCTCAGTCAGCGGGTGTACTACAATGAGCAGTTCTTC. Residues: CASSPLSQRVYYNEQFF.

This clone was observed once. The CDR3 loop reads CAISGAGELFF. DNA of the CDR3: TGTGCCATCAGTGGAGCCGGGGAGCTGTTTTTT. The chain employs TRBV10-3 and TRBJ2-2; D remains ambiguous. Germline-derived CDR1 and CDR2 are ENHRY and SYGVKD. This CDR3 region has 11 residues. The V gene lost 4 bases and the J gene lost 6 bases, with 3 bases spanning the gap.

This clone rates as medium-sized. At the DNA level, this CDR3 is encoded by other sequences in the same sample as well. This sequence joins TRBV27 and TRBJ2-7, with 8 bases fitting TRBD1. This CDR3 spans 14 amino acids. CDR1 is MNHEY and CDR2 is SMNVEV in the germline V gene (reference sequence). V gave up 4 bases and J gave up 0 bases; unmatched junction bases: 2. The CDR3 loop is CASSYGQGSYEQYF. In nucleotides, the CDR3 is TGTGCCAGCAGTTACGGACAGGGCTCCTACGAGCAGTACTTC.

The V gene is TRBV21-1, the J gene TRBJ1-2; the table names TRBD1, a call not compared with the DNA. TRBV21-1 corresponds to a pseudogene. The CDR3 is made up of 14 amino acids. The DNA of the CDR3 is TGTGCCAGCAGCAAAGTCTGGCAGAACTATGGCTACACCTTC. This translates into CASSKVWQNYGYTF.

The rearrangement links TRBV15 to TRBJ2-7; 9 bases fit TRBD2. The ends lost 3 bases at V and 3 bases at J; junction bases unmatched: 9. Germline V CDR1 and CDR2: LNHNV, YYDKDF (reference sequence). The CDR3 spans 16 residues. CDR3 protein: CATSRGVASGIYEQYF. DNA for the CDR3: TGTGCCACCAGCAGGGGGGTGGCTAGCGGGATCTACGAGCAGTACTTC.

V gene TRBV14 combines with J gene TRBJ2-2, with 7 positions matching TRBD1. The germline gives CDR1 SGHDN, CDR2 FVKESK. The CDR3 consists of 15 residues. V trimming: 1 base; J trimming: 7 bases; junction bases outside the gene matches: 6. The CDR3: CASSQAQGYSGELFF. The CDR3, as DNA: TGTGCCAGCAGCCAAGCACAGGGGTACAGCGGGGAGCTGTTTTTT.

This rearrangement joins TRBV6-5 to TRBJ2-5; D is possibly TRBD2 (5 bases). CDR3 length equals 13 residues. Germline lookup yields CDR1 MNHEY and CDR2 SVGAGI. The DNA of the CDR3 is TGTGCTGCTCGAGGGTCTAGGCAAGAGACCCAGTACTTC. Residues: CAARGSRQETQYF.

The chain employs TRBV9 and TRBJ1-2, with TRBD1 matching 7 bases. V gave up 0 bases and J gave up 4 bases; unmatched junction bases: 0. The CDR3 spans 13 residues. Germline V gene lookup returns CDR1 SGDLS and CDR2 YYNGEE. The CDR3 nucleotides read TGTGCCAGCAGCGTAGGACAGGGCTATGGCTACACCTTC. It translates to CASSVGQGYGYTF.

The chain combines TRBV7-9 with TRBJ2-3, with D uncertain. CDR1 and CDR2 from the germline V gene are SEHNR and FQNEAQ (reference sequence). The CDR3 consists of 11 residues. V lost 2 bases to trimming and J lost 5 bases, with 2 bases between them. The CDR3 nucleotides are TGTGCCAGCAGCTTACAAGATACGCAGTATTTT. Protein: CASSLQDTQYF.

CDR3 protein: CSVEATGENTEAFF. The CDR3 DNA sequence: TGCAGCGTTGAGGCGACAGGGGAGAACACTGAAGCTTTCTTT. The gene calls are TRBV29-1 and TRBJ1-1; 8 bases line up with TRBD1. CDR1 is SQVTM, CDR2 ANQGSEA, per germline. V lost 3 bases and J lost 1; bases outside the gene matches: 4. The CDR3 runs to 14 residues.

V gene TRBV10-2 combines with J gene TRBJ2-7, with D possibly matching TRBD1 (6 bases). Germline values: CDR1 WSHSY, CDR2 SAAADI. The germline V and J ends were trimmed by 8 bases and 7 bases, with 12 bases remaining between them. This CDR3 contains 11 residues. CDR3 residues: CASGTITEQYF. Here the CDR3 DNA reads TGCGCCAGCGGGACAATTACAGAGCAGTACTTC.

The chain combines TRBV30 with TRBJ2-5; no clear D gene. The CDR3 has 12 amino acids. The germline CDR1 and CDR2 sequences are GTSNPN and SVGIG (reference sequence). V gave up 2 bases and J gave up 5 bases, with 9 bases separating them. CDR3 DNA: TGTGCCTGGAGTATGTCGTTGGAGACCCAGTACTTC. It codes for CAWSMSLETQYF.

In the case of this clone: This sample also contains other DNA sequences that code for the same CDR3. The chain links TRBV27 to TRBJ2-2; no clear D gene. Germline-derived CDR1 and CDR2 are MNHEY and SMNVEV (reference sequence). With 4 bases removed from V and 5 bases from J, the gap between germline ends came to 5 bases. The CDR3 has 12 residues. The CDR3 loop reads CASSSFTGELFF. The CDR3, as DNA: TGTGCCAGCAGTTCATTTACCGGGGAGCTGTTTTTT.

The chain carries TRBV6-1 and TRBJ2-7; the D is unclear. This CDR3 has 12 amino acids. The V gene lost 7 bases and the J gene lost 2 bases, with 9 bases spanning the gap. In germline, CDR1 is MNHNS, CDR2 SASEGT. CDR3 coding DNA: TGTGCCAGCAATTTGGAGCCCTACGAGCAGTACTTC. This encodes CASNLEPYEQYF.

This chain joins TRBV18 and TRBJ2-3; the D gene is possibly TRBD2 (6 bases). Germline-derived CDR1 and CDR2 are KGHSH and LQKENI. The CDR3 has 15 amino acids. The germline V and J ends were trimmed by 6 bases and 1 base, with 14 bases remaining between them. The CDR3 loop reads CASSRSGGGTDTQYF. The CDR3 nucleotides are TGTGCCAGCTCCCGATCGGGCGGGGGCACAGATACGCAGTATTTT.

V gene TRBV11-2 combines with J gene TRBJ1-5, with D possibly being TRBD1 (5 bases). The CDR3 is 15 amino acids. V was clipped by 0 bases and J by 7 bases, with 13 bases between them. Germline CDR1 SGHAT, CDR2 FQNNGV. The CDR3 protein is CASSLDFGGWQPQHF. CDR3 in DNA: TGTGCCAGCAGCTTAGATTTCGGGGGGTGGCAGCCCCAGCATTTT.

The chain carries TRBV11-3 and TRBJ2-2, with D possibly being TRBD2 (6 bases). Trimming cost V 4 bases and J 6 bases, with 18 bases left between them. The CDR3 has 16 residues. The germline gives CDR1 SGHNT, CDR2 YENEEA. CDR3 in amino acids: CASSSFGGAHPGELFF. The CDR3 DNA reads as TGTGCCAGCAGCTCCTTCGGAGGGGCGCATCCCGGGGAGCTGTTTTTT.

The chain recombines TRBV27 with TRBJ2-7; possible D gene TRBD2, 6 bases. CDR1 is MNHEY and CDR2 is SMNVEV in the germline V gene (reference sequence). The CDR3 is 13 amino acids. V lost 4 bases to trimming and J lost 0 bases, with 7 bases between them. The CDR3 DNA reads TGTGCCAGCAGTTCCGGGGGCTCCTACGAGCAGTACTTC. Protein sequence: CASSSGGSYEQYF.

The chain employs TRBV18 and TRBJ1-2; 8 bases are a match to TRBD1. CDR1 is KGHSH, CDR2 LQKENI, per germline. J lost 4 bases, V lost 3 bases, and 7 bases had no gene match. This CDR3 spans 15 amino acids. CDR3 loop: CASSPSGQGGYGYTF. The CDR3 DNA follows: TGTGCCAGCTCACCCTCAGGACAGGGCGGCTATGGCTACACCTTC.